The present T cell receptor (beta chain) was sequenced within a study of breast tumors, draining lymph nodes, adjacent tissues. Study-level points and caveats: Most tumor T cells seemingly derive from lymph node, then expand in tumor.

Axillary draining lymph nodes of breast cancer patients supplied the node samples. The table lists this clonotype with many counts. No antigen is known for it. TCRdb recomputed calls from the multiplex PCR reads with MiXCR, one row per CDR3 protein. The sample lists 200,000 or so distinct CDR3 sequences; 31% were seen once. The CDR3 has 16 amino acids. V lost 5 bases and J lost 2, with 18 bases in between. The germline gives CDR1 SGHTA, CDR2 FQGNSA. The chain uses TRBV7-2 and TRBJ2-5; D may be TRBD2 (7 bases). The receptor comes from a female donor with breast cancer. Some clones in this sample may be carry-over from other donors' samples. The sequenced material came from axillary lymph node tissue. CDR3 amino acids: CASSREGGGSQETQYF. The CDR3 DNA is TGTGCCAGCAGCCGAGAAGGCGGGGGCTCTCAAGAGACCCAGTACTTC.